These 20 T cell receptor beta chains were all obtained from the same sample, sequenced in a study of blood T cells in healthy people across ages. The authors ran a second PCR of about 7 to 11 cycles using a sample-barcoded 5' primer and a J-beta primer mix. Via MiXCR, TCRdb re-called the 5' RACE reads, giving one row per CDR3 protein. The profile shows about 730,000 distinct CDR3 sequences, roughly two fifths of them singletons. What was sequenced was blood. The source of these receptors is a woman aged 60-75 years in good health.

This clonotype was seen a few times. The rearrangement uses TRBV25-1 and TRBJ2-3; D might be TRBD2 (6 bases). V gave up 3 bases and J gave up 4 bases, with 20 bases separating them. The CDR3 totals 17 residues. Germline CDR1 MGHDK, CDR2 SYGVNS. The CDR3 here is CASSESISGVGADTQYF. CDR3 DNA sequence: TGTGCCAGCAGTGAGTCGATTAGCGGAGTCGGCGCAGATACGCAGTATTTT.

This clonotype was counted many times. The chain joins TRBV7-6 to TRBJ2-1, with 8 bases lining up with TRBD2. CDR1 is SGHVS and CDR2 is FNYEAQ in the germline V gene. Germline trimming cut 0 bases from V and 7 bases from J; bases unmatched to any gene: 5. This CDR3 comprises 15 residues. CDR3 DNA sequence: TGTGCCAGCAGCTTAGCTAGGACTAGCTTAAATGAGCAGTTCTTC. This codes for CASSLARTSLNEQFF. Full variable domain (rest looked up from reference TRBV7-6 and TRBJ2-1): GAGVSQSPRYKVTKRGQDVALRCDPISGHVSLYWYRQALGQGPEFLTYFNYEAQQDKSGLPNDRFSAERPEGSISTLTIQRTEQRDSAMYRCASSLARTSLNEQFFGPGTRLTVL.

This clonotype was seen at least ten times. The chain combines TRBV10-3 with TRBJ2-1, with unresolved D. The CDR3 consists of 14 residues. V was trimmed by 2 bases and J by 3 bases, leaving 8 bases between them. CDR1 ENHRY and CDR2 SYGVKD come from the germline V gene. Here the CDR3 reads CAISEREGYNEQFF. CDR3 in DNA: TGTGCCATCAGTGAGAGGGAAGGCTACAATGAGCAGTTCTTC.

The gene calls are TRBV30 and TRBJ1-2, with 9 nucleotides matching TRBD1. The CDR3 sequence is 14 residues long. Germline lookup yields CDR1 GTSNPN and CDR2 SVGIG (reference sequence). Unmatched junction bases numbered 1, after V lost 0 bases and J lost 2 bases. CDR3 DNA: TGTGCCTGGAGTGTGGGGACAGGGAACTATGGCTACACCTTC. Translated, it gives CAWSVGTGNYGYTF.

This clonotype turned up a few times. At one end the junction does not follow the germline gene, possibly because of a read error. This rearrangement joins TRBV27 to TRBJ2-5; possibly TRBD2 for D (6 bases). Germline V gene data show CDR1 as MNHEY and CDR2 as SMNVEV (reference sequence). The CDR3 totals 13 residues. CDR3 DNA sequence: TGTGCCAGCAGTGTATCCCCGGTGGCGGGATGGTACTTC. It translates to CASSVSPVAGWYF.

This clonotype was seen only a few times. CDR3 sequence reads: CASSPLSGATYEQYF. The CDR3 DNA is TGTGCCAGCTCACCTCTAAGTGGAGCAACTTACGAGCAGTACTTC. The V gene is TRBV18, the J gene TRBJ2-7; D remains unclear. The CDR3 is 15 amino acids. Between the trimmed V and J ends, which lost 3 bases and 4 bases, there was a span of 16 bases. Germline V gene lookup returns CDR1 KGHSH and CDR2 LQKENI.

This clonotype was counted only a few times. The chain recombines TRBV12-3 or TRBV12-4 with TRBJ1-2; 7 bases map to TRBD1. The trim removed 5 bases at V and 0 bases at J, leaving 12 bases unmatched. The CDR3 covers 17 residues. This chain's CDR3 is CASSTMEGAGANYGYTF. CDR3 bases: TGTGCCAGCAGTACCATGGAGGGGGCAGGGGCTAACTATGGCTACACCTTC.

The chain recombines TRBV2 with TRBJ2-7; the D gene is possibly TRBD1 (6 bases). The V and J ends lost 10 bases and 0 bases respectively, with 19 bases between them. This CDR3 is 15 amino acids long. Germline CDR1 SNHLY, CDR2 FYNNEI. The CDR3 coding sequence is TGTGCCACCACCCAGGACAGCGTAAGCTCCTACGAGCAGTACTTC. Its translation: CATTQDSVSSYEQYF.

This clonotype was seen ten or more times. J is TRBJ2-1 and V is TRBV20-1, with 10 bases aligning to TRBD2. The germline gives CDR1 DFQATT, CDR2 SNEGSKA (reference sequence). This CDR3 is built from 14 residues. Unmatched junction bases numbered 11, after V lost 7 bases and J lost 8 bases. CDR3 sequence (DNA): TGCAGTGTCAGTCCTAGCGGGAGAGGCTATGAGCAGTTCTTC. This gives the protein CSVSPSGRGYEQFF.

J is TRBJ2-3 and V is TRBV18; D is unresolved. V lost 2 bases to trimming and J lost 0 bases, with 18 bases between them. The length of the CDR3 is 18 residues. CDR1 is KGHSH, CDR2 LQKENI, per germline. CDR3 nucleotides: TGTGCCAGCTCACCAGGAGTAGAAATTACCCCTAGCACAGATACGCAGTATTTT. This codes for CASSPGVEITPSTDTQYF.

CDR3 region: CASSTALSRDTQYF. The DNA of the CDR3 is TGTGCCAGCAGTACTGCACTATCCCGGGATACGCAGTATTTT. The V and J genes are TRBV6-1 and TRBJ2-3; D is unresolved. Trimming pared 5 bases from V and 6 bases from J, leaving 15 bases between. The CDR3 covers 14 residues. Germline V gene data show CDR1 as MNHNS and CDR2 as SASEGT.

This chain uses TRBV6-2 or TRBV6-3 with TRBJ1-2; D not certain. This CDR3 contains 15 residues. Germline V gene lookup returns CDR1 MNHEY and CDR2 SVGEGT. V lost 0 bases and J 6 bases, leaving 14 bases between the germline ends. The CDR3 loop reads CASSYSNLLSDGYTF. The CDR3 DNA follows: TGTGCCAGCAGTTACTCGAATTTACTGTCAGATGGCTACACCTTC.

The CDR3 region is CASSNSGTPGDTQYF. In DNA, the CDR3 is TGTGCCAGCAGCAACTCCGGGACCCCCGGGGATACGCAGTATTTT. The rearrangement joins TRBV27 to TRBJ2-3, with D perhaps TRBD1 or TRBD2 (5 bases each). V shed 6 bases and J shed 6 bases, with 19 bases lying between them. The CDR3 is 15 amino acids. Germline V CDR1 and CDR2: MNHEY, SMNVEV (reference sequence).

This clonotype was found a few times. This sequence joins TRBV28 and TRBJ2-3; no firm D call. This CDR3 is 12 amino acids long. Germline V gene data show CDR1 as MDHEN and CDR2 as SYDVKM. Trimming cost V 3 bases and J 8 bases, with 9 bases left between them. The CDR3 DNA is TGTGCCAGCAGTTTGATGAGTGGTACGCAGTATTTT. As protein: CASSLMSGTQYF.

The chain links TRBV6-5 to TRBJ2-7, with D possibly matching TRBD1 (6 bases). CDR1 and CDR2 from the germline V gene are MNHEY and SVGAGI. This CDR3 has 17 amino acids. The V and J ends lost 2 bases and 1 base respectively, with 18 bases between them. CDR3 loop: CASSYTLPGTLSYEQYF. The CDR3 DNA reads TGTGCCAGCAGTTACACCTTGCCCGGGACACTATCCTACGAGCAGTACTTC.

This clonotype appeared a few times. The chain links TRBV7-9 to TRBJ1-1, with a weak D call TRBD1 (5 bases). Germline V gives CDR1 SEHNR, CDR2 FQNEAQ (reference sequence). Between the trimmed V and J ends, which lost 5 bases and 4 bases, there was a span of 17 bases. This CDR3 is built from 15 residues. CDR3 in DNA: TGTGCCAGCAGCACCAGAGCAGGGATTCCCACTGAAGCTTTCTTT. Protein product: CASSTRAGIPTEAFF.

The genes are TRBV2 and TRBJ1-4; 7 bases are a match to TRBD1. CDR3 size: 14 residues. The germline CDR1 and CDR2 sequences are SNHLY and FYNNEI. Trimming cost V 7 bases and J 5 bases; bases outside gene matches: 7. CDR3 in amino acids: CASIEGARNEKLFF. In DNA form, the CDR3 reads TGTGCCAGCATTGAGGGGGCGAGGAATGAAAAACTGTTTTTT.

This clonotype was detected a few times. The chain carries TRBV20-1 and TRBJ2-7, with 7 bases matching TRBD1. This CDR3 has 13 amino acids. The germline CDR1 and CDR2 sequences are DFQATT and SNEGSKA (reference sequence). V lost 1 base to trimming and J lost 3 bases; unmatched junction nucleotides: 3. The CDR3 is CSARGGGLYEQYF. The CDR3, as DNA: TGCAGTGCTAGAGGAGGGGGCCTCTACGAGCAGTACTTC.

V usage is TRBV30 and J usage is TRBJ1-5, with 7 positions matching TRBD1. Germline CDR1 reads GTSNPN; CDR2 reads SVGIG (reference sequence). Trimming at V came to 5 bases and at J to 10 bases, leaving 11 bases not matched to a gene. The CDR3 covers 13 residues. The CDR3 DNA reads TGTGCCTGGGCCGGGACAGATGAAAAACCCCAGCATTTT. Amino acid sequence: CAWAGTDEKPQHF.

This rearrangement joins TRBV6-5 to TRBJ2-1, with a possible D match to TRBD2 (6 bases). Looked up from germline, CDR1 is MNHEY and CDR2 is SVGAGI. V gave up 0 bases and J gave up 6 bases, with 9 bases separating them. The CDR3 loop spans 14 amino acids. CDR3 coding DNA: TGTGCCAGCAGTTACTCAACTAGCATCAATGAGCAGTTCTTC. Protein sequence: CASSYSTSINEQFF.